This T cell receptor beta chain was recorded in a study of early T cells in non-severe SARS-CoV-2 infection. Overall study context: Chains stayed unpaired after sequencing of bulk RNA from unsorted whole blood.

The CDR3 loop spans 11 amino acids. The V end lost 6 bases, the J end lost 5 bases, and 5 bases lay between the germline ends. Study results and caveats: Private and CD4 specificities were missed by VDJdb matching, skewed to anti-spike CD8.

This clonotype was detected ten times or more. What it binds is unknown. Unique molecular identifier tags were affixed to discrete cDNA molecules. One entry per CDR3 protein results from TCRdb running MiXCR on the 5' RACE reads. The sample carries fewer than 70,000 distinct CDR3 sequences, approximately 4.6% recorded once. The source of this sequence is an adult who was a healthcare worker with PCR-confirmed SARS-CoV-2 infection or an uninfected control (not recorded which). The donor label of this sample is uncertain. The gene calls are TRBV12-3 or TRBV12-4 and TRBJ2-1; the D call may be TRBD1 or TRBD2 (5 bases each). Here the sequenced sample was whole blood, taken at baseline. CDR3 bases: TGTGCCAGCAGGGGGGACAATGAGCAGTTCTTC. Its translation is CASRGDNEQFF.